The present T cell receptor beta chain was sequenced within a study of beta chain features in type 1 diabetes. About the research overall: Comparable age, gender and cell yields were observed in patients relative to healthy donors. Study outcomes and limitations: More deletions and fewer insertions at VDJ junctions were seen in type 1 diabetes patients. PCR might pick shorter templates more often, in the same way for patients and controls. All four CD4+ subsets from Type 1 diabetes patients carried moderately but significantly shorter TCRB CDR3s.

The junction had 3 bases not matched to a gene; V was cut back by 5 bases and J by 1 base. The germline V gene has CDR1 SGHRS and CDR2 YFSETQ. The CDR3 spans 14 residues. Sorting with CD45RO/CCR7/CD25/CD127/CD95/CD27 yielded naive, central memory, regulatory and stem-like memory CD4+ cells. Every bit of the isolated RNA underwent reverse transcription, so sequencing read expressed TCRB transcripts. Generated by immunoSEQ multiplex PCR, the TCRdb table keeps only in-frame clones and is missing some. The table records about 650,000 clones, 12% of them present only once. For this clone: Its antigen is not identified.

The sequenced sample consisted of naive CD4+ T cells from blood. The receptor was derived from a man in his thirties or forties with type 1 diabetes. This sequence joins TRBV5-1 and TRBJ2-3, with 8 bases matching TRBD1. For the CDR3, the DNA is TGCGCCAGCAGGACAGGGGTGGGCACAGATACGCAGTATTTT. This sequence encodes CASRTGVGTDTQYF.